Included here is one T cell receptor beta chain sequence, with context. Clones were sequenced by immunoSEQ multiplex PCR, and TCRdb holds only the in-frame ones, with some missing. Of 140,000 or so clones in the sample, approximately 90% were seen once. The sample belongs to a study of blood T cell repertoires in COVID-19. The CDR3 runs to 13 residues. Trimming cost V 2 bases and J 6 bases, with 7 bases left between them. Germline assignment: CDR1 MNHEY and CDR2 SVGAGI. Material for sequencing was peripheral blood. This clonotype was obtained from an elderly woman with acute or convalescent COVID-19. This chain links TRBV6-5 with TRBJ1-4; D remains ambiguous. The DNA of the CDR3 is TGTGCCAGCAGTTACGAGTTGGATGAAAAACTGTTTTTT. Translation: CASSYELDEKLFF.